The following is a T cell receptor (beta chain) sequence with its context. Antigen unknown. These data belong to a study of blood T cells in healthy people across ages. Broader study findings: Among T cells, TCR beta diversity per million cells dropped roughly linearly as age rose.

PCR was performed a second time for about 6 to 12 cycles using a sample-barcoded 5' primer and a J-beta primer mix. One entry per CDR3 protein, called by TCRdb with MiXCR from the 5' RACE reads. The sample yields about 400,000 distinct CDR3 sequences, about 52% seen once. Germline V gene sequence: CDR1 KGHSH, CDR2 LQKENI. CDR3 size: 14 residues. Trimming stripped 2 bases from V and 5 bases from J, with 12 bases between. Sequencing input: blood. V usage is TRBV18 and J usage is TRBJ2-5; D perhaps matches TRBD2 (7 bases). This receptor was taken from a man aged 60 to 69 in good health. The CDR3 DNA sequence: TGTGCCAGCTCACCAACGGGGGGCCCGGAGACCCAGTACTTC. Protein: CASSPTGGPETQYF.